This section outlines one TCR beta chain sequence together with its context. These data come from a study of cytomegalovirus exposure and HLA in healthy donors. Study at large: Most donors, 80% to 90% of a few hundred genotyped, fell in the Caucasian-associated ancestry cluster.

60 Vbeta and 13 Jbeta primers were used in PCR. The protocol was immunoSEQ multiplex PCR, while the TCRdb copy is restricted to in-frame clones and leaves out a portion. The sample contains about 220,000 clones, roughly 70% of which appear only once. Germline V gene data show CDR1 as SGDLS and CDR2 as YYNGEE. The CDR3 runs to 17 residues. The V gene lost 2 bases and the J gene lost 0 bases, with 15 bases spanning the gap. The sequencing sample was made of PBMCs. This clonotype was sampled from a woman aged 25-40 years in good health and CMV-seronegative. The J gene is TRBJ2-1, the V gene TRBV9; D call uncertain. The CDR3 is CASSVFPSASSYNEQFF. The CDR3 region has the DNA TGTGCCAGCAGCGTCTTTCCCAGCGCTTCCTCCTACAATGAGCAGTTCTTC.